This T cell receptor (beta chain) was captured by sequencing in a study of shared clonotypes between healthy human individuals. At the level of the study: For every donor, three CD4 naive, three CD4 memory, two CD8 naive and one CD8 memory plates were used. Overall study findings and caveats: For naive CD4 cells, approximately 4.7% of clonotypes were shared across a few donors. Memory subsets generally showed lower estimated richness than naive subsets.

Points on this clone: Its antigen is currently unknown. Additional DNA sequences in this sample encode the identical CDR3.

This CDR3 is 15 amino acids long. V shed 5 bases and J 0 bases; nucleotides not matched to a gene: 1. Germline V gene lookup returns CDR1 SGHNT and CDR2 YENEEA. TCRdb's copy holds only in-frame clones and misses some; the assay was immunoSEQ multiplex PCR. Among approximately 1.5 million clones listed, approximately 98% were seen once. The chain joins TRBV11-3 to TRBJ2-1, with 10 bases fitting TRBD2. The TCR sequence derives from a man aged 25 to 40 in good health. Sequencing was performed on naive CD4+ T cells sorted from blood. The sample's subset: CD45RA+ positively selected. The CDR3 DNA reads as TGTGCCAGCAGCCCTAGCGGGAGCTCCTACAATGAGCAGTTCTTC. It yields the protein CASSPSGSSYNEQFF. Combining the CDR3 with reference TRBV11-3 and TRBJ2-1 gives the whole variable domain EAGVVQSPRYKIIEKKQPVAFWCNPISGHNTLYWYLQNLGQGPELLIRYENEEAVDDSQLPKDRFSAERLKGVDSTLKIQPAELGDSAVYLCASSPSGSSYNEQFFGPGTRLTVL.